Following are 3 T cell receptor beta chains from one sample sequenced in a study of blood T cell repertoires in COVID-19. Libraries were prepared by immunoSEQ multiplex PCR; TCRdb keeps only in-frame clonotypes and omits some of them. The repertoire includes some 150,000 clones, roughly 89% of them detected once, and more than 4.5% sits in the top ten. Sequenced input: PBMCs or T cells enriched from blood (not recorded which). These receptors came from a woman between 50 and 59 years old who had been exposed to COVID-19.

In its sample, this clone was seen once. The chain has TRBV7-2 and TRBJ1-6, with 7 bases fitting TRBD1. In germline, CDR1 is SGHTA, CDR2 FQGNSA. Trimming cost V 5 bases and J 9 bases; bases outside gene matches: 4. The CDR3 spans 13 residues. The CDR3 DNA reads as TGTGCCAGCAGCCGCGACAGGGCTTCACCCCTCCACTTT. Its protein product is CASSRDRASPLHF.

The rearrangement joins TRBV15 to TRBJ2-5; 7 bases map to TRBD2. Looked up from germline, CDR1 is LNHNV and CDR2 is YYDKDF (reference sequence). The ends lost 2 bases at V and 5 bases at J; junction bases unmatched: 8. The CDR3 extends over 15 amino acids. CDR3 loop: CATSRTLGEGETQYF. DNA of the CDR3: TGTGCCACCAGCAGAACTCTAGGGGAGGGGGAGACCCAGTACTTC.

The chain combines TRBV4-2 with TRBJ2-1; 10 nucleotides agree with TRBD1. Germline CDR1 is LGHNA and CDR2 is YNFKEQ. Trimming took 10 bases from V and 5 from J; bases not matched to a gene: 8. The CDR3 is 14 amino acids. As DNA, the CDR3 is TGTGCCACACGAGGACAGGGGGACCACAATGAGCAGTTCTTC. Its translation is CATRGQGDHNEQFF.